These 23 T cell receptor beta chains came from one sample sequenced in a study of CD8+ T cells in alopecia areata. Once RNA had been extracted, it was reverse transcribed into cDNA to act as the sequencing template. Only in-frame clones appear in the TCRdb table, and some are missing; sequencing was by immunoSEQ multiplex PCR. The sample lists some 190,000 clones; 40% to 55% were seen once. Treatment given: oral pan-JAK inhibitor, 5-10 mg twice daily. This specimen consisted of CD8+ T cells sorted from blood, obtained around week 54, from a patient treated with tofacitinib. The receptors here all came from a human donor with alopecia areata.

The chain carries TRBV5-4 and TRBJ2-2; D gene ambiguous. V was shortened by 0 bases and J by 1 base, with 10 bases between the two germline ends. The CDR3 is 16 residues long. Germline CDR1 and CDR2: SGHNT and YYREEE (reference sequence). The CDR3 is CASSLVVSGNTGELFF. The CDR3 DNA reads TGTGCCAGCAGCTTGGTAGTATCGGGGAACACCGGGGAGCTGTTTTTT.

This clone was detected only a few times. The V gene is TRBV27, the J gene TRBJ1-5; D might be TRBD1 (5 bases). This CDR3 region has 13 residues. V lost 3 bases to trimming and J lost 9 bases, with 12 bases between them. Per germline, CDR1 MNHEY and CDR2 SMNVEV (reference sequence). The CDR3 nucleotides read TGTGCCAGCAGTTTTGGGGGTCCCTCGCCCCAGCATTTT. It codes for CASSFGGPSPQHF.

The V call is TRBV7-9, the J call TRBJ2-7; 8 positions agree with TRBD1. Germline CDR1 is SEHNR and CDR2 is FQNEAQ (reference sequence). V was clipped by 5 bases and J by 5 bases; unmatched bases: 14. CDR3 length: 16 amino acids. The CDR3 spells CASSPRFPTDRDEQYF. In DNA form, the CDR3 reads TGTGCCAGCAGCCCCCGATTTCCCACGGACAGGGACGAGCAGTACTTC.

The J gene is TRBJ2-1, the V gene TRBV9; D may be TRBD2 (6 bases). This CDR3 is 12 amino acids long. V was trimmed by 4 bases and J by 10 bases, leaving 12 bases between them. Germline V CDR1 and CDR2: SGDLS, YYNGEE. CDR3 sequence: CASSPQSGEQFF. The CDR3 bases are TGTGCCAGCAGCCCTCAAAGCGGGGAGCAGTTCTTC.

This chain connects TRBV2 to TRBJ1-4; possible D gene TRBD1, 6 bases. The germline V and J ends were trimmed by 6 bases and 5 bases, with 13 bases remaining between them. In germline, CDR1 is SNHLY, CDR2 FYNNEI. The CDR3 is 14 residues long. This CDR3 is CASRTVRGNEKLFF. CDR3 coding DNA: TGTGCCAGCAGAACAGTCAGGGGCAATGAAAAACTGTTTTTT.

This clone was detected ten times or more. The CDR3 DNA reads TGCGCCAGCAGCTTGGTCATACAGGGGGCCCACGAGCAGTACTTC. It yields the protein CASSLVIQGAHEQYF. This chain links TRBV5-1 with TRBJ2-7; 9 positions match TRBD1. After removal of 0 bases from V and 5 bases from J, the junction contained 6 bases not matched to a gene. Germline lookup yields CDR1 SGHRS and CDR2 YFSETQ. The CDR3 loop spans 15 amino acids.

There are a few counts of this clone. The chain employs TRBV6-5 and TRBJ2-3; 11 positions agree with TRBD2. Germline lookup yields CDR1 MNHEY and CDR2 SVGAGI. The CDR3 loop spans 15 amino acids. V lost 5 bases, J lost 5 bases, and 6 bases stayed unmatched. This CDR3 reads CASSNSGGAGDTQYF. DNA for the CDR3: TGTGCCAGCAGTAATAGCGGGGGGGCCGGAGATACGCAGTATTTT.

The CDR3 is CSASDGNTGELFF. DNA of the CDR3: TGCAGCGCGTCGGACGGGAACACCGGGGAGCTGTTTTTT. The V and J genes are TRBV29-1 and TRBJ2-2; D gene ambiguous. Germline V gene lookup returns CDR1 SQVTM and CDR2 ANQGSEA. The CDR3 spans 13 residues. Trimming left V 7 bases short and J 1 base short, with 10 bases between.

This clone was seen a few times. The chain links TRBV29-1 to TRBJ1-5; D gene unclear. Germline assignment: CDR1 SQVTM and CDR2 ANQGSEA. This CDR3 spans 14 amino acids. The V end lost 3 bases, the J end lost 4 bases, and 13 bases lay between the germline ends. The CDR3 nucleotides read TGCAGCGTTGAGTTTCGCCGGCTAAATCAGCCCCAGCATTTT. This encodes CSVEFRRLNQPQHF.

The J gene is TRBJ2-3, the V gene TRBV11-2; no clear D gene. Germline values: CDR1 SGHAT, CDR2 FQNNGV. V lost 3 bases and J 4 bases, leaving 5 bases between the germline ends. This CDR3 has 12 amino acids. The CDR3 DNA reads as TGTGCCAGCAGCTTCGTGCCAGATACGCAGTATTTT. This sequence encodes CASSFVPDTQYF.

V usage is TRBV30 and J usage is TRBJ1-6; tentative D call: TRBD1 (5 bases). The CDR3 totals 13 residues. Between the trimmed V and J ends, which lost 2 bases and 7 bases, there was a span of 9 bases. Germline CDR1 and CDR2: GTSNPN and SVGIG (reference sequence). The CDR3 DNA follows: TGTGCCTGGAGTAGGGCAGGGAATTCACCCCTCCACTTT. It translates to CAWSRAGNSPLHF.

This clone was detected only a few times. The rearrangement joins TRBV4-3 to TRBJ2-1, with 10 bases fitting TRBD1. The J segment lost 2 bases and the V segment lost 0 bases, leaving 4 bases of the junction unmatched. This CDR3 has 17 amino acids. CDR1 and CDR2 from the germline V gene are LGHNA and YSLEER. CDR3 in amino acids: CASSQDPGQGTYNEQFF. The CDR3 nucleotides read TGCGCCAGCAGCCAAGATCCGGGACAGGGGACCTACAATGAGCAGTTCTTC.

The chain links TRBV15 to TRBJ2-6; the match to TRBD1 covers 8 bases. Trimming removed 0 bases from V and 1 base from J; junction bases left unmatched: 11. CDR3 length equals 20 residues. Germline assignment: CDR1 LNHNV and CDR2 YYDKDF (reference sequence). The CDR3 bases are TGTGCCACCAGCAGAGATTGGCGACAGGGGCGGGCTTCTGGGGCCAACGTCCTGACTTTC. Translating it yields CATSRDWRQGRASGANVLTF.

This clone was seen just once. V and J are TRBV30 and TRBJ2-7, with 9 bases aligning to TRBD1. This CDR3 spans 13 amino acids. V shed 7 bases and J 0 bases; nucleotides not matched to a gene: 4. CDR1 GTSNPN and CDR2 SVGIG come from the germline V gene (reference sequence). CDR3 DNA: TGTGCCTCATGGGACAGGGTCTCCTACGAGCAGTACTTC. This sequence encodes CASWDRVSYEQYF.

This clone was counted only a few times. The chain recombines TRBV29-1 with TRBJ2-1; 8 bases agree with TRBD1. CDR3 length equals 15 residues. Germline assignment: CDR1 SQVTM and CDR2 ANQGSEA. Trimming removed 0 bases from V and 8 bases from J; junction bases left unmatched: 9. CDR3 protein: CSVEDKGQVLHEQFF. CDR3 in DNA: TGCAGCGTTGAAGATAAGGGACAGGTCCTTCATGAGCAGTTCTTC.

V is TRBV4-3 and J is TRBJ2-1; 8 bases map to TRBD2. The germline gives CDR1 LGHNA, CDR2 YSLEER. This CDR3 spans 16 amino acids. J lost 5 bases, V lost 5 bases, and 11 bases had no gene match. The CDR3 coding sequence is TGCGCCAGCAGCGGGGGCGTAGCGGGAATGGACAATGAGCAGTTCTTC. Translated, it gives CASSGGVAGMDNEQFF.

The V and J genes are TRBV5-1 and TRBJ2-7, with D hard to call. This CDR3 spans 14 amino acids. From germline, CDR1 is SGHRS and CDR2 YFSETQ. Trimming cost V 0 bases and J 4 bases, with 11 bases left between them. CDR3 in amino acids: CASSLESWDYEQYF. The CDR3, as DNA: TGCGCCAGCAGCTTGGAGAGCTGGGATTACGAGCAGTACTTC. Based on the CDR3 plus reference TRBV5-1 and TRBJ2-7, the full variable domain is KAGVTQTPRYLIKTRGQQVTLSCSPISGHRSVSWYQQTPGQGLQFLFEYFSETQRNKGNFPGRFSGRQFSNSRSEMNVSTLELGDSALYLCASSLESWDYEQYFGPGTRLTVT.

The chain joins TRBV27 to TRBJ2-7, with a weak D call TRBD2 (6 bases). CDR3 length equals 14 residues. Germline V gene lookup returns CDR1 MNHEY and CDR2 SMNVEV (reference sequence). The V and J ends lost 3 bases and 5 bases respectively, with 14 bases between them. CDR3 loop: CASSLGGVVHEQYF. The CDR3 DNA follows: TGTGCCAGCAGTTTGGGCGGGGTCGTCCACGAGCAGTACTTC.

In its sample, this clone was seen once. V gene TRBV30 combines with J gene TRBJ1-1, with 7 nucleotides matching TRBD1. The length of the CDR3 is 14 residues. CDR1 and CDR2 from the germline V gene are GTSNPN and SVGIG (reference sequence). V lost 3 bases, J lost 3 bases, and 7 bases stayed unmatched. The CDR3: CAWRTGTEDTEAFF. The CDR3 DNA reads TGTGCCTGGAGAACCGGGACAGAGGACACTGAAGCTTTCTTT.

The chain joins TRBV4-1 to TRBJ1-4; a weak D match, TRBD1 (5 bases). The CDR3 sequence is 18 residues long. With 5 bases removed from V and 4 bases from J, the gap between germline ends came to 23 bases. Germline V gene lookup returns CDR1 MGHRA and CDR2 YSYEKL. The CDR3 DNA sequence: TGCGCCAGCAGCTTTTGGACATCCACCGAAAGGGGTAATGAAAAACTGTTTTTT. Translated: CASSFWTSTERGNEKLFF.

This clone was observed a few times. V and J are TRBV7-3 and TRBJ2-1; D is undetermined. CDR3 length: 12 residues. With 4 bases removed from V and 10 bases from J, the gap between germline ends came to 11 bases. Germline V CDR1 and CDR2: SGHTA, FQGTGA. This CDR3 is CASSSGSQEQFF. The DNA of the CDR3 is TGTGCCAGCAGCTCCGGGTCCCAAGAGCAGTTCTTC.

The CDR3 coding sequence is TGTGCCACCAGCAGAGATGAGGAGGGGTGGACTGAAGCTTTCTTT. Amino acid sequence: CATSRDEEGWTEAFF. The V gene is TRBV15, the J gene TRBJ1-1; D is perhaps TRBD1 (5 bases). The CDR3 has 15 residues. V was pared by 0 bases and J by 5 bases, with 13 bases between. Germline V lookup: CDR1 LNHNV, CDR2 YYDKDF (reference sequence).

V gene TRBV7-9 combines with J gene TRBJ2-7; D uncertain. CDR1 SEHNR and CDR2 FQNEAQ come from the germline V gene (reference sequence). V lost 5 bases, J lost 2 bases, and 10 bases lay in between. CDR3 length: 13 residues. CDR3 sequence reads: CASSPPSAYEQYF. DNA for the CDR3: TGTGCCAGCAGCCCCCCCTCGGCCTACGAGCAGTACTTC.